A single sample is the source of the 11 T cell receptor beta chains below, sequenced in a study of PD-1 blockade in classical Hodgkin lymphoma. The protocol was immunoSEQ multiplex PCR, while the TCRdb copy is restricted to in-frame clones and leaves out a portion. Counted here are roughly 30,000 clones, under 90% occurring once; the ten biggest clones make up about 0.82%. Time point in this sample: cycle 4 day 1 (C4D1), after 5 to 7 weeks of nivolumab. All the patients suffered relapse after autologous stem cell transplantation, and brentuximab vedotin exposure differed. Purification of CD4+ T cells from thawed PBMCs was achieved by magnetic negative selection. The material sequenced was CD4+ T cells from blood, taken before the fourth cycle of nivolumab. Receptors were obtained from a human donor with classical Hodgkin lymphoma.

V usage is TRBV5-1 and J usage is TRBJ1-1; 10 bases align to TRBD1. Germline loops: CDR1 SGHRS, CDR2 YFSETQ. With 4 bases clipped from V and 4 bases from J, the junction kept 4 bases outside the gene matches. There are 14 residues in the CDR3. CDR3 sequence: CASSRWTGGTEAFF. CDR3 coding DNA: TGCGCCAGCAGCCGATGGACAGGGGGCACTGAAGCTTTCTTT.

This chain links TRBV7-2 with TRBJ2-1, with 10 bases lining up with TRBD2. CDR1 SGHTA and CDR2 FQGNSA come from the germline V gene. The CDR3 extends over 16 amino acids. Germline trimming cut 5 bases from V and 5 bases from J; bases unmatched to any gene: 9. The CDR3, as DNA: TGTGCCAGCAGCCCATCAGCGGGGGGGCTGAACAATGAGCAGTTCTTC. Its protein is CASSPSAGGLNNEQFF.

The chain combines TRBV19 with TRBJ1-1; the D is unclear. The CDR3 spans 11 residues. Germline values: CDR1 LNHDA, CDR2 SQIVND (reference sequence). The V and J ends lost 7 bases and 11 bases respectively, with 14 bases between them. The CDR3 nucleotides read TGTGCCAGTATCGTCCCCCCCGCGGCTTTCTTT. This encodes CASIVPPAAFF.

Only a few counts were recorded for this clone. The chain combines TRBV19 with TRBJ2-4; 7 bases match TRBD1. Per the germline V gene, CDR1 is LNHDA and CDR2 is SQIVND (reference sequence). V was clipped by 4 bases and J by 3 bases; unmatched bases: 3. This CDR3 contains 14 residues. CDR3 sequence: CASSSRDSKNIQYF. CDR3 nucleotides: TGTGCCAGTAGTAGCCGGGACAGCAAAAACATTCAGTACTTC.

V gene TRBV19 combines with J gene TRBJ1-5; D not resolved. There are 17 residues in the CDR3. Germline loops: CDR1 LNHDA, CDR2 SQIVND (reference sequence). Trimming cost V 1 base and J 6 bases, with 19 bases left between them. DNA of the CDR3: TGTGCCAGTAGTATAGGTTTAACGGACCGGAGTTCTCAGCCCCAGCATTTT. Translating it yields CASSIGLTDRSSQPQHF.

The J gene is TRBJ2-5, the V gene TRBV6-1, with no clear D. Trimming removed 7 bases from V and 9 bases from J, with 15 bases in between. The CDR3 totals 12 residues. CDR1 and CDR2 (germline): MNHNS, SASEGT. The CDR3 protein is CASTMGEEPQYF. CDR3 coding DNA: TGTGCCAGCACTATGGGCGAGGAACCCCAGTACTTC.

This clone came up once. The CDR3 here is CASSPAGGRATDTQYF. The CDR3 DNA follows: TGTGCCAGCAGTCCAGCGGGGGGGCGGGCCACAGATACGCAGTATTTT. The chain recombines TRBV6-4 with TRBJ2-3; 10 bases line up with TRBD2. The CDR3 has 16 amino acids. V shed 5 bases and J 2 bases; nucleotides not matched to a gene: 7. CDR1 and CDR2 (germline): MRHNA, SNTAGT.

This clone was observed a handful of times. CDR3 amino acids: CASILLWGAPGYEQYF. The CDR3 bases are TGTGCCAGCATCCTCCTATGGGGGGCCCCAGGCTACGAGCAGTACTTC. This chain links TRBV7-9 with TRBJ2-7, with D tentatively TRBD1 or TRBD2 (6 bases each). V was pared by 7 bases and J by 3 bases, with 22 bases between. The germline V gene encodes CDR1 SEHNR and CDR2 FQNEAQ (reference sequence). The CDR3 totals 16 residues.

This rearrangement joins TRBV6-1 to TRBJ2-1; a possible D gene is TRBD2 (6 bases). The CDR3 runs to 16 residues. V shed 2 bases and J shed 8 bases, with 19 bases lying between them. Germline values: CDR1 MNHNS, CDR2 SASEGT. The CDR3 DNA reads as TGTGCCAGCAGTGAACTGGTGGGGCGGGGTAGCCATGAGCAGTTCTTC. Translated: CASSELVGRGSHEQFF.

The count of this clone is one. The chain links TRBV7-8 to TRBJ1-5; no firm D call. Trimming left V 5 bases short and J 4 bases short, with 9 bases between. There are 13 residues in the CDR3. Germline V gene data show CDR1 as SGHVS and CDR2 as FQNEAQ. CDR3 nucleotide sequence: TGTGCCAGCAGCCTTTATGGGAATCAGCCCCAGCATTTT. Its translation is CASSLYGNQPQHF.

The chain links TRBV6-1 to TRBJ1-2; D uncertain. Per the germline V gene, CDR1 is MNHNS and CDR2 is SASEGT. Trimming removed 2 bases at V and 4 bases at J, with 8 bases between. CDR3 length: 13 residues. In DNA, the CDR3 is TGTGCCAGCAGTGAAATCACAGCCTATGGCTACACCTTC. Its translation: CASSEITAYGYTF.